This T cell receptor (beta chain) comes out of a study of T-cell memory formation after mild COVID-19. General study points: CD4/CD8 balance held among clones contracting day 15 to 85, and later expanders leaned CD4+. In pre-infection memory, a portion of responding clones appeared, which suggested that cross-reactive memory joined. Nothing showed for sure that second-wave clones peaking on day 37 were SARS-CoV-2 specific. CM and EM subsets held most contracting CD4+ clones; EMRA held CD8+ ones.

The sample holds a few counts of this clonotype. Its specificity is not known. Each CDR3 protein gets one entry after TCRdb re-called the 5' RACE reads with MiXCR. The sample lists some 150,000 distinct CDR3 sequences, 15% to 20% occurring once. With 3 bases removed from V and 1 base from J, the gap between germline ends came to 9 bases. CDR1 SGDLS and CDR2 YYNGEE come from the germline V gene. CDR3 length: 14 amino acids. Sequenced material: PBMCs or a T cell subset sorted from them (not recorded which). This receptor was taken from an adult woman who had mild COVID-19 (a few samples of this study predate the infection). Cell type and time point are not known. The chain uses TRBV9 and TRBJ2-3, with D perhaps matching TRBD1 or TRBD2 (5 bases each). This CDR3 reads CASSAGPRTDTQYF. The CDR3 nucleotides are TGTGCCAGCAGCGCGGGACCCCGCACAGATACGCAGTATTTT.